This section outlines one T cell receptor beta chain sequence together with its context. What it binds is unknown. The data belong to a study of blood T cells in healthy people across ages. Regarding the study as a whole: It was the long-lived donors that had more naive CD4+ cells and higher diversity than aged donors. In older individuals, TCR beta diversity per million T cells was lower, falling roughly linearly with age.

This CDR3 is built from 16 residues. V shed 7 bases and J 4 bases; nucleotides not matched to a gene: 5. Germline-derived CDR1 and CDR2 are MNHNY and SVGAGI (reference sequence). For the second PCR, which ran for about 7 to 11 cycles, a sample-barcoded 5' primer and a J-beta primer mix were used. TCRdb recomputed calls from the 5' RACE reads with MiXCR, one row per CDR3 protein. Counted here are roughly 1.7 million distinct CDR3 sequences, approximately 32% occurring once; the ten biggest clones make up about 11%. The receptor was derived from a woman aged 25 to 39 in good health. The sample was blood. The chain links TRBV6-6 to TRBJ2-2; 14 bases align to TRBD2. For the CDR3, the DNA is TGTGCCAGCACTAGGGGACTAGCGGGGGCCACCGGGGAGCTGTTTTTT. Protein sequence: CASTRGLAGATGELFF.